Sequencing of this TCR beta chain was carried out in a study of tumor and adjacent non-tumor tissue in lung cancer. Study overall: Patients were aged about 30 to 80, ten or so men and 5 women, stage I to III. General study points: Tumor tissue had significantly higher TCR diversity than normal lung.

In the case of this clonotype: Antigen: not known. A read error may produce the germline difference seen at one junction end.

Germline V gives CDR1 SGHAT, CDR2 FQDESV (reference sequence). This CDR3 is 15 amino acids long. No cell sorting was done before RNA was extracted from the tissue. More than 3 cm separated this lung sample from the edge of the tumor. A modified ARM-PCR protocol with three rounds of nested PCR amplified TCRbeta. TCRdb processed the multiplex PCR reads anew with MiXCR; each CDR3 protein has one entry. Of 80,000 to 100,000 distinct CDR3 sequences listed, 80% are singletons. This receptor was taken from a man between 60 and 70 years old with small cell lung cancer. The sample comprised distant non-tumor lung tissue. The chain is built from TRBV11-1 and TRBJ2-1; D not certain. This CDR3 is CTSSLERTTYSEQFF. In DNA form, the CDR3 reads TGTACCAGCAGCTTAGAGAGAACGACCTACAGTGAGCAGTTCTTC.